This T cell receptor (beta chain) was retrieved from a study of blood T cell repertoires in COVID-19. Study details: Italy, Spain and the United States were the sources of the convalescent and acute COVID-19 samples.

Recovered status applied to Cohort 3 donors who had two consecutive negative PCRs. It also applied to those with clearance or with symptom resolution. The germline V and J ends were trimmed by 2 bases and 6 bases, with 11 bases remaining between them. The CDR3 has 13 residues. Germline V gene lookup returns CDR1 SGHKS and CDR2 YYEKEE (reference sequence). Method: immunoSEQ multiplex PCR; TCRdb's copy keeps in-frame clones and lacks some. The sample consists of under 500,000 clones, 80% to 90% of them appearing once. The sample comprised PBMCs or T cells enriched from blood (not recorded which). The receptor was isolated from a man aged 25-45 years who had recovered from COVID-19. The rearrangement uses TRBV5-5 and TRBJ1-1; maybe TRBD1 (5 bases). CDR3 region: CASSFGGSPEAFF. The CDR3 DNA reads as TGTGCCAGCAGCTTCGGGGGATCCCCTGAAGCTTTCTTT. Supplemented by reference TRBV5-5 and TRBJ1-1, the full variable domain reads DAGVTQSPTHLIKTRGQQVTLRCSPISGHKSVSWYQQVLGQGPQFIFQYYEKEERGRGNFPDRFSARQFPNYSSELNVNALLLGDSALYLCASSFGGSPEAFFGQGTRLTVV.